The next 26 T cell receptor beta chains were all read from a single sample in a study of response to subunit inactivated influenza vaccine. TCRdb re-called the RT-PCR reads through MiXCR, storing one row per CDR3 protein. The sample records 500,000 to 550,000 distinct CDR3 sequences, approximately 20% being singletons. The same sample was also studied in work on T cells expressing NK-cell markers. That investigation notes: It was by 5'RACE template switching with UMIs that TCR beta cDNA was made.

The input for sequencing was CD4+ T cells sorted from PBMCs, taken 11 to 12 days after vaccination. Receptors originate from a man in his forties or fifties who received an inactivated influenza vaccine.

This clonotype was counted only a few times. The V gene is TRBV10-3, the J gene TRBJ2-7; 9 bases map to TRBD2. Losses at the gene ends were 6 bases for V and 5 bases for J; bases not matched to a gene: 8. The germline V gene has CDR1 ENHRY and CDR2 SYGVKD. This CDR3 has 14 residues. CDR3 sequence reads: CAIRPGTSIHEQYF. CDR3 coding DNA: TGTGCCATCAGGCCCGGGACTAGCATCCACGAGCAGTACTTC.

This clonotype was observed a handful of times. The chain links TRBV29-1 to TRBJ2-3; TRBD2 is a possible D gene (6 bases). This CDR3 has 13 residues. Germline V gene data show CDR1 as SQVTM and CDR2 as ANQGSEA. Deletions cut 4 bases from V and 4 bases from J, with 12 bases between. The CDR3: CSVGQGGADTQYF. DNA for the CDR3: TGCAGCGTTGGTCAGGGAGGCGCAGATACGCAGTATTTT.

The rearrangement links TRBV7-6 to TRBJ2-1; 7 nucleotides match TRBD2. In germline, CDR1 is SGHVS, CDR2 FNYEAQ. V trimming: 1 base; J trimming: 9 bases; junction bases outside the gene matches: 9. The CDR3 consists of 15 residues. This CDR3 reads CASSLEGGSRGEQFF. Written as DNA, the CDR3 is TGTGCCAGCAGCTTAGAGGGCGGGAGTCGGGGTGAGCAGTTCTTC.

The chain links TRBV3-1 to TRBJ2-6, with a possible D match to TRBD1 (6 bases). Trimming removed 8 bases at V and 0 bases at J, with 14 bases between. This CDR3 region has 16 residues. CDR1 is LGHDT and CDR2 is YNNKEL in the germline V gene (reference sequence). CDR3 region: CASSPTGSSGANVLTF. The CDR3 nucleotides read TGTGCCAGCTCCCCGACAGGATCCTCTGGGGCCAACGTCCTGACTTTC.

The chain employs TRBV29-1 and TRBJ2-3, with TRBD1 matching over 7 bases. J was trimmed by 2 bases and V by 3 bases; bases with no gene match: 11. The CDR3 is 16 residues long. Germline lookup yields CDR1 SQVTM and CDR2 ANQGSEA. Here the CDR3 DNA reads TGCAGCGTTGACCGGGACAGAAACACCCTCACAGATACGCAGTATTTT. Translated: CSVDRDRNTLTDTQYF.

The chain links TRBV7-9 to TRBJ2-2; 9 bases align to TRBD1. Trimming cost V 5 bases and J 2 bases; bases outside gene matches: 9. This CDR3 contains 17 residues. Germline CDR1 SEHNR, CDR2 FQNEAQ (reference sequence). Here the CDR3 reads CASSIARQGGNTGELFF. The CDR3 bases are TGTGCCAGCAGCATTGCACGACAGGGGGGAAACACCGGGGAGCTGTTTTTT.

The chain joins TRBV24-1 to TRBJ2-1; 11 bases fit TRBD2. Germline V gene sequence: CDR1 KGHDR, CDR2 SFDVKD. The CDR3 runs 17 residues. The ends lost 5 bases at V and 6 bases at J; junction bases unmatched: 11. As DNA, the CDR3 is TGTGCCACCAGTGGGCTGCATAGCGGGAGGGCCGGCAATGAGCAGTTCTTC. Its translation is CATSGLHSGRAGNEQFF.

The V call is TRBV3-1, the J call TRBJ2-1, with D unclear. Germline CDR1 is LGHDT and CDR2 is YNNKEL (reference sequence). With 5 bases removed from V and 0 bases from J, the gap between germline ends came to 14 bases. The CDR3 totals 16 residues. The CDR3 is CASSYLPRSSYNEQFF. The CDR3 DNA sequence: TGTGCCAGCAGCTATCTCCCAAGGAGCTCCTACAATGAGCAGTTCTTC.

Only a few counts were recorded for this clonotype. The chain couples TRBV29-1 to TRBJ2-5, with 9 bases aligning to TRBD1. This CDR3 spans 13 amino acids. The germline V gene has CDR1 SQVTM and CDR2 ANQGSEA. After removal of 5 bases from V and 2 bases from J, the junction contained 3 bases not matched to a gene. The CDR3 sequence: CSVTGTGQETQYF. Here the CDR3 DNA reads TGCAGCGTTACCGGGACAGGGCAAGAGACCCAGTACTTC.

The rearrangement joins TRBV28 to TRBJ2-7; perhaps TRBD1 as D (6 bases). CDR3 size: 15 residues. Germline V gene lookup returns CDR1 MDHEN and CDR2 SYDVKM. With 6 bases removed from V and 2 bases from J, the gap between germline ends came to 17 bases. The CDR3, as DNA: TGTGCCAGCAGGGTACGACAGGCCAATACCTACGAGCAGTACTTC. It encodes CASRVRQANTYEQYF.

This clonotype has more than one count but fewer than ten. This chain uses TRBV29-1 with TRBJ2-1; tentatively, D is TRBD2 (6 bases). The CDR3 is 17 amino acids. Per the germline V gene, CDR1 is SQVTM and CDR2 is ANQGSEA. Trimming removed 7 bases from V and 8 bases from J, with 30 bases in between. Here the CDR3 reads CSDPPCGKPPRLDEQFF. The CDR3 DNA follows: TGCAGCGATCCCCCCTGCGGTAAACCCCCACGACTAGATGAGCAGTTCTTC.

In its sample, this clonotype was seen a few times. The chain carries TRBV5-1 and TRBJ2-7; tentative D call: TRBD2 (6 bases). V lost 4 bases, J lost 0 bases, and 14 bases lay in between. The CDR3 is 15 amino acids. Per germline, CDR1 SGHRS and CDR2 YFSETQ. The CDR3 sequence: CASSPEGRYSYEQYF. CDR3 nucleotides: TGCGCCAGCAGCCCGGAGGGCCGTTACTCCTACGAGCAGTACTTC.

The CDR3 sequence is CASSLTGAGETQYF. In DNA form, the CDR3 reads TGTGCCAGCAGTCTTACAGGGGCGGGAGAGACCCAGTACTTC. This rearrangement joins TRBV28 to TRBJ2-5; 7 bases fit TRBD1. V gave up 5 bases and J gave up 4 bases; unmatched junction bases: 7. The CDR3 covers 14 residues. The germline CDR1 and CDR2 sequences are MDHEN and SYDVKM.

This clonotype was detected ten times or more. The chain couples TRBV5-1 to TRBJ2-2; TRBD1 aligns across 7 bases. This CDR3 comprises 16 residues. V shed 1 base and J 4 bases; nucleotides not matched to a gene: 7. Germline V gene sequence: CDR1 SGHRS, CDR2 YFSETQ. CDR3 sequence (DNA): TGCGCCAGCAGCTTGTATGGGACAGATTCCACCGGGGAGCTGTTTTTT. This translates into CASSLYGTDSTGELFF.

This clonotype was recorded once. The rearrangement joins TRBV18 to TRBJ2-2; D is uncertain. This CDR3 has 15 amino acids. Trimming shortened V by 0 bases and J by 0 bases, and 5 bases separated the two germline ends. Germline V CDR1 and CDR2: KGHSH, LQKENI. CDR3 amino acids: CASSPPWSNTGELFF. The CDR3 nucleotides read TGTGCCAGCTCACCACCCTGGTCGAACACCGGGGAGCTGTTTTTT. The full variable domain, in which reference TRBV18 and TRBJ2-2 provide the parts outside the CDR3, is NAGVMQNPRHLVRRRGQEARLRCSPMKGHSHVYWYRQLPEEGLKFMVYLQKENIIDESGMPKERFSAEFPKEGPSILRIQQVVRGDSAAYFCASSPPWSNTGELFFGEGSRLTVL.

V usage is TRBV7-9 and J usage is TRBJ2-3; D is uncertain. The CDR3 consists of 12 residues. Germline lookup yields CDR1 SEHNR and CDR2 FQNEAQ (reference sequence). The ends were cut back, 5 bases at V and 5 bases at J, with 8 bases in the middle. DNA of the CDR3: TGTGCCAGCAGCCCGATGGAAGATACGCAGTATTTT. The encoded protein is CASSPMEDTQYF.

This clonotype was seen a few times. The chain uses TRBV27 and TRBJ2-5, with D unresolved. The CDR3 has 13 residues. Per germline, CDR1 MNHEY and CDR2 SMNVEV (reference sequence). V was cut by 0 bases and J by 3 bases, with 5 bases left in between. In DNA form, the CDR3 reads TGTGCCAGCAGTTTATCGGTGGAAGAGACCCAGTACTTC. The encoded protein is CASSLSVEETQYF.

The chain couples TRBV12-3 or TRBV12-4 to TRBJ1-1, with TRBD1 identical over 8 bases. V lost 5 bases to trimming and J lost 3 bases; unmatched junction nucleotides: 11. The CDR3 contains 16 residues. This CDR3 is CASSLRQGSWHTEAFF. CDR3 coding DNA: TGTGCCAGCAGTCTAAGACAGGGGAGTTGGCACACTGAAGCTTTCTTT.

The genes are TRBV12-3 or TRBV12-4 and TRBJ2-7; D uncertain. This CDR3 is built from 14 residues. Trimming took 7 bases from V and 2 from J, leaving 15 bases between them. The CDR3 loop reads CASMISGAAYEQYF. DNA for the CDR3: TGTGCCAGCATGATATCCGGAGCCGCCTACGAGCAGTACTTC.

The gene calls are TRBV20-1 and TRBJ2-3; the D is unclear. Germline assignment: CDR1 DFQATT and CDR2 SNEGSKA (reference sequence). V dropped 4 bases and J dropped 0 bases, with 8 bases sitting between them. The CDR3 extends over 13 amino acids. CDR3 nucleotides: TGCAGTGCTACGGGCCGTAGCACAGATACGCAGTATTTT. It encodes CSATGRSTDTQYF.

DNA of the CDR3: TGTGCCTGGAGTGTACGGGGCATTAGCAATCAGCCCCAGCATTTT. Amino acids: CAWSVRGISNQPQHF. The chain recombines TRBV30 with TRBJ1-5; maybe TRBD1 (5 bases). Germline CDR1 reads GTSNPN; CDR2 reads SVGIG (reference sequence). V gave up 0 bases and J gave up 0 bases, with 9 bases separating them. CDR3 size: 15 residues.

This clonotype has at least ten counts. The J gene is TRBJ2-3, the V gene TRBV7-2; TRBD1 might be the D (5 bases). The V gene's germline CDR1 is SGHTA and CDR2 FQGNSA. This CDR3 is built from 14 residues. V was pared by 6 bases and J by 3 bases, with 13 bases between. The CDR3 here is CASSRGQGTDTQYF. CDR3 nucleotides: TGTGCCAGCAGTAGAGGTCAGGGAACAGATACGCAGTATTTT.

V gene TRBV12-3 or TRBV12-4 combines with J gene TRBJ1-2; D gene ambiguous. V was shortened by 3 bases and J by 4 bases, with 18 bases between the two germline ends. There are 16 residues in the CDR3. The CDR3 nucleotides are TGTGCCAGCAGTTTGGAGGGCGGCAGCTCCCTCTATGGCTACACCTTC. It encodes CASSLEGGSSLYGYTF.

This sequence joins TRBV6-1 and TRBJ2-7, with D possibly TRBD1 on 6 matching bases. This CDR3 is 15 amino acids long. Trimming took 6 bases from V and 0 from J, leaving 15 bases between them. CDR1 and CDR2 from the germline V gene are MNHNS and SASEGT. CDR3 sequence: CASSPRGSSSYEQYF. The DNA for the CDR3 is TGTGCCAGCAGCCCCAGGGGATCGAGCTCCTACGAGCAGTACTTC.

This clonotype was seen only a few times. The rearrangement uses TRBV3-1 and TRBJ2-7; the D is unclear. V lost 1 base, J lost 5 bases, and 6 bases lay in between. The CDR3 loop spans 12 amino acids. CDR1 is LGHDT, CDR2 YNNKEL, per germline (reference sequence). For the CDR3, the DNA is TGTGCCAGCAGCCAAGTAAAACACGAGCAGTACTTC. Protein: CASSQVKHEQYF.

A few counts support this clonotype. The V and J genes are TRBV5-1 and TRBJ2-7, with 7 positions matching TRBD2. The CDR3 runs to 18 residues. V dropped 4 bases and J dropped 1; count of bases not matched to a gene: 17. From germline, CDR1 is SGHRS and CDR2 YFSETQ. The CDR3 loop reads CASSLRASGAGASYEQYF. In nucleotides, the CDR3 is TGCGCCAGCAGCCTACGAGCGTCTGGGGCGGGAGCGTCCTACGAGCAGTACTTC.